These 5 T cell receptor beta chains share one sample of origin, sequenced in a study of memory CD4+ T cells and cytomegalovirus serostatus. TCRdb's table, derived via immunoSEQ multiplex PCR, lists solely in-frame clones and lacks some. The sample records tens of thousands of clones, about 76% being singletons. Single viable CD3+CD4+CD8-CD45RO+ cells were sorted as the memory CD4+ T cells. Sequencing was performed on memory CD4+ T cells from blood. The receptors come from an adult in good health and CMV-seronegative. Some clones in this sample may be carry-over from other donors' samples.

The genes are TRBV2 and TRBJ1-2; D is unclear. The germline V gene has CDR1 SNHLY and CDR2 FYNNEI. Trimming removed 4 bases from V and 1 base from J, with 13 bases in between. The CDR3 consists of 15 residues. This chain's CDR3 is CASSVGRPSNYGYTF. The CDR3 DNA is TGTGCCAGCAGTGTGGGCAGGCCAAGTAACTATGGCTACACCTTC.

The V gene is TRBV18, the J gene TRBJ2-2; D is perhaps TRBD1 or TRBD2 (5 bases each). Trimming took off 4 bases at V and 2 bases at J, with 8 bases between the two ends. CDR1 and CDR2 from the germline V gene are KGHSH and LQKENI. The CDR3 is made up of 14 amino acids. The CDR3 here is CASSQGTNTGELFF. For the CDR3, the DNA is TGTGCCAGCTCACAGGGGACCAACACCGGGGAGCTGTTTTTT.

The gene calls are TRBV5-1 and TRBJ1-6; D remains ambiguous. The V gene's germline CDR1 is SGHRS and CDR2 YFSETQ. The CDR3 contains 17 residues. Trimming removed 0 bases from V and 7 bases from J, with 17 bases in between. The CDR3 nucleotides read TGCGCCAGCAGCTTGGGGCTCGGCAGGCTGGAGAATTCACCCCTCCACTTT. Its translation is CASSLGLGRLENSPLHF.

CDR3 sequence (DNA): TGTGCCAGCAGCTTAGGGACAGGGGGCGCCCCCAGGGACACCTTC. It is translated as CASSLGTGGAPRDTF. V gene TRBV7-2 combines with J gene TRBJ1-2; 11 bases are a match to TRBD1. The junction had 10 bases not matched to a gene; V was cut back by 1 base and J by 12 bases. This CDR3 has 15 residues. The germline CDR1 and CDR2 sequences are SGHTA and FQGNSA.

This clone was found a few times. The chain uses TRBV4-1 and TRBJ2-7, with a tentative D call TRBD2 (6 bases). V lost 0 bases and J lost 0, with 9 bases in between. Germline-derived CDR1 and CDR2 are MGHRA and YSYEKL. The CDR3 runs to 15 residues. In DNA form, the CDR3 reads TGCGCCAGCAGCCAAGAATACGGGGGCTCCTACGAGCAGTACTTC. Translating it yields CASSQEYGGSYEQYF.